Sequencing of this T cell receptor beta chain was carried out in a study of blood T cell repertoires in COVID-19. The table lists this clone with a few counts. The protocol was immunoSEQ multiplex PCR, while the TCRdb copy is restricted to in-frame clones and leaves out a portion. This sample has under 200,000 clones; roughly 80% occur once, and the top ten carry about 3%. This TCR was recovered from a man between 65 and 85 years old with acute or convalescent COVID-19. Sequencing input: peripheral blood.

The CDR3 DNA reads TGTGCCAGCAGCTTGGGACAGAACAACTATGGCTACACCTTC. Protein product: CASSLGQNNYGYTF. V and J are TRBV5-6 and TRBJ1-2; a weak D match, TRBD1 (5 bases). Germline V gene lookup returns CDR1 SGHDT and CDR2 YYEEEE. The length of the CDR3 is 14 residues. Trimming removed 0 bases at V and 2 bases at J, with 8 bases between.